The clone carrying this T cell receptor beta chain showed up just a few times. Its antigen is as yet unknown. Other DNA sequences in this specimen translate into the identical CDR3. Sequencing used immunoSEQ multiplex PCR; TCRdb keeps in-frame clones, though not all of them. The table includes approximately 150,000 clones, 87% detected once. This entry is derived from a study of T cell responses to AZD1222 COVID-19 vaccine. Study results and limitations: Mapped onto spike, vaccine-associated CD4 TCRs spanned it and were dominant at 160-218 and 743-854. Spike-specific TCR breadth rose after two AZD1222 doses, and depth rose as well.

The study pooled second doses at about 4 or about 12 weeks. V was trimmed by 1 base and J by 5 bases, leaving 6 bases between them. Germline V gene sequence: CDR1 SGHVS, CDR2 FQNEAQ. This CDR3 contains 13 residues. This TCR was sampled from an adult who received the AZD1222 COVID-19 vaccine. This specimen was peripheral blood, taken 28 days after the second AZD1222 dose. This chain joins TRBV7-8 and TRBJ1-5, with D unresolved. The CDR3 reads CASSLGGDQPQHF. The CDR3 nucleotides are TGTGCCAGCAGCTTAGGAGGAGATCAGCCCCAGCATTTT.